These T cell receptor beta chains were read from a single sample in a study of beta chain features in type 1 diabetes. TCRdb's table, derived via immunoSEQ multiplex PCR, lists solely in-frame clones and lacks some. Of about 320,000 clones listed, around 15% are singletons. Sequenced input: central memory CD4+ T cells from blood. Every receptor here comes from a man aged 25-45 years in good health. CDR3s include the opening cysteine and the closing phenylalanine or tryptophan. D genes are given only for firm matches. The size entry is marked missing in some rows and otherwise reads once, few, many or a size class.

>TRBD2|TRBJ2-1|TRBV11-3|few|16
CASSLFSGGTSNEQFF
TGTGCCAGCAGCTTATTTAGCGGGGGGACTAGCAATGAGCAGTTCTTC
>TRBD2|TRBJ2-3|TRBV5-8|.|16
CASSLGLAGGRDTQYF
TGTGCCAGCAGCCTCGGACTAGCGGGAGGTCGAGATACGCAGTATTTT
>.|TRBJ2-3|TRBV6-5|few|15
CASRRGGPVTDTQYF
TGTGCCAGCCGACGGGGCGGGCCGGTCACAGATACGCAGTATTTT
>.|TRBJ2-7|TRBV6-1|.|10
CASRHYEQYF
TGTGCCAGCAGGCACTACGAGCAGTACTTC
>.|TRBJ2-1|TRBV7-2|few|13
CASGGASYNEQFF
TGTGCCAGCGGGGGGGCCTCCTACAATGAGCAGTTCTTC
>TRBD1|TRBJ1-1|TRBV10-3|.|15
CAISESRQGSTEAFF
TGTGCCATCAGTGAGTCCCGACAGGGGAGTACTGAAGCTTTCTTT
>TRBD2|TRBJ2-5|TRBV7-3|.|14
CASSPSGSRETQYF
TGTGCCAGCAGCCCAAGCGGGAGTAGAGAGACCCAGTACTTC
>TRBD1|TRBJ2-3|TRBV7-2|few|15
CASSPGQGGADTQYF
TGTGCCAGCAGCCCCGGACAGGGCGGGGCAGATACGCAGTATTTT
>.|TRBJ2-2|TRBV9|few|12
CASSPLGGELFF
TGTGCCAGCAGCCCCCTGGGGGGGGAGCTGTTTTTT
>TRBD1|TRBJ1-4|TRBV5-4|few|16
CASSLGSGTVGDELFF
TGTGCCAGCAGCTTGGGATCCGGGACAGTGGGTGATGAACTGTTTTTT
>.|TRBJ2-5|TRBV7-9|.|18
CASSLMGRRGSRRETQYF
TGTGCCAGCAGCTTAATGGGCCGGCGGGGCTCCAGGCGAGAGACCCAGTACTTC
>TRBD2|TRBJ2-2|TRBV5-1|few|16
CASTPSGTANTGELFF
TGCGCCAGCACGCCTAGCGGGACGGCGAACACCGGGGAGCTGTTTTTT
>TRBD2|TRBJ2-1|TRBV5-1|few|17
CASSWGLAGGSYNEQFF
TGCGCCAGCAGCTGGGGACTAGCGGGAGGCTCCTACAATGAGCAGTTCTTC
>TRBD1|TRBJ1-1|TRBV7-9|few|14
CASSLESGGTEAFF
TGTGCCAGCAGCTTAGAGTCAGGGGGCACTGAAGCTTTCTTT
>.|TRBJ2-5|TRBV7-2|few|15
CASSPGGLAAGTQYF
TGTGCCAGCAGCCCCGGGGGGCTAGCGGCGGGGACCCAGTACTTC
>.|TRBJ1-6|TRBV2|.|12
CASSDTDSPLHF
TGTGCCAGCAGTGATACGGATTCACCCCTCCACTTT
>.|TRBJ1-3|TRBV4-3|few|13
CASSHRVENTIYF
TGCGCCAGCAGCCACAGGGTCGAAAACACCATATATTTT
>TRBD2|TRBJ2-2|TRBV7-2|few|17
CASSLVASGRNTGELFF
TGTGCCAGCAGCTTAGTCGCTAGCGGGAGGAACACCGGGGAGCTGTTTTTT
>TRBD1|TRBJ1-1|TRBV7-2|.|15
CASSLGQGAGTEAFF
TGTGCCAGCAGCTTAGGACAGGGGGCTGGTACTGAAGCTTTCTTT
>TRBD1|TRBJ1-6|TRBV4-3|.|15
CASSQGGTGYSPLHF
TGCGCCAGCAGCCAAGGTGGGACAGGGTATTCACCCCTCCACTTT
>.|TRBJ2-3|TRBV11-3|.|18
CASSLGLFGAADTDTQYF
TGTGCCAGCAGCTTAGGTCTTTTCGGGGCCGCTGACACAGATACGCAGTATTTT
>.|TRBJ1-2|TRBV7-2|.|13
CASSLDRENGYTF
TGTGCCAGCAGCTTAGACAGGGAAAATGGCTACACCTTC
>TRBD1|TRBJ1-5|TRBV19|many|17
CASSIPRDMQGGQPQHF
TGTGCCAGTAGTATCCCTAGGGACATGCAGGGGGGTCAGCCCCAGCATTTT
>TRBD2|TRBJ2-2|TRBV27|few|15
CASRIAGLVDGELFF
TGTGCCAGCAGAATAGCGGGACTCGTGGACGGGGAGCTGTTTTTT
>.|TRBJ2-3|TRBV18|many|13
CASSRYITDTQYF
TGTGCCAGCTCACGATATATCACAGATACGCAGTATTTT
>.|TRBJ2-7|TRBV18|.|14
CASSPPGISYEQYF
TGTGCCAGCTCACCTCCAGGTATTTCCTACGAGCAGTACTTC
>.|TRBJ2-5|TRBV6-1|.|13
CASSERRQETQYF
TGTGCCAGCAGTGAACGGAGACAAGAGACCCAGTACTTC
>.|TRBJ1-6|TRBV6-6|.|14
CASSLIGDASPLHF
TGTGCCAGCAGCCTAATAGGGGATGCGTCACCCCTCCACTTT
>TRBD2|TRBJ2-5|TRBV29-1|.|12
CSPGGGQETQYF
TGCAGCCCGGGGGGGGGCCAAGAGACCCAGTACTTC
>.|TRBJ1-2|TRBV6-5|few|15
CASSYSIRGGDGYTF
TGTGCCAGCAGTTACTCGATTAGGGGGGGTGATGGCTACACCTTC
>.|TRBJ1-5|TRBV6-1|few|13
CASRIDSNQPQHF
TGTGCCAGCAGGATTGATAGCAATCAGCCCCAGCATTTT
>TRBD2|TRBJ2-1|TRBV2|.|12
CASSLAGGEQFF
TGTGCCAGCAGCTTAGCGGGGGGTGAGCAGTTCTTC
>.|TRBJ2-3|TRBV7-2|few|12
CASSSDGYTQYF
TGTGCCAGCAGCTCGGACGGGTATACGCAGTATTTT
>TRBD2|TRBJ2-5|TRBV6-6|many|12
CASLAGQETQYF
TGTGCCAGCCTAGCGGGCCAAGAGACCCAGTACTTC
>.|TRBJ2-3|TRBV2|few|14
CASSELFVVDTQYF
TGTGCCAGCAGTGAGCTATTCGTAGTTGATACGCAGTATTTT
>TRBD1|TRBJ1-1|TRBV28|.|14
CASSSAGGLSEAFF
TGTGCCAGCAGTTCGGCAGGGGGTCTATCTGAAGCTTTCTTT
>.|TRBJ2-2|TRBV5-6|.|19
CASSLASVDRTTDTGELFF
TGTGCCAGCAGCTTGGCCAGCGTCGATAGGACAACTGACACCGGGGAGCTGTTTTTT
>TRBD2|TRBJ2-3|TRBV13|.|17
CASSLMATSGSTDTQYF
TGTGCCAGCAGCTTAATGGCGACTAGCGGAAGCACAGATACGCAGTATTTT
>TRBD1|TRBJ2-7|TRBV5-6|.|15
CASSFVGQGAYEQYF
TGTGCCAGCAGCTTTGTCGGACAGGGGGCCTACGAGCAGTACTTC
>TRBD1|TRBJ2-1|TRBV27|few|15
CASRLDRGMYGEQFF
TGTGCCAGCAGACTGGACAGGGGGATGTACGGTGAGCAGTTCTTC
>.|TRBJ2-1|TRBV4-1|.|16
CASSAQLGPDFNEQFF
TGCGCCAGCAGCGCGCAATTAGGCCCTGACTTCAATGAGCAGTTCTTC
>TRBD1|TRBJ1-4|TRBV5-6|few|13
CASSAGQGEKLFF
TGTGCCAGCAGCGCGGGACAGGGTGAAAAACTGTTTTTT
>TRBD2|TRBJ2-2|TRBV2|.|15
CASSPSGGITGELFF
TGTGCCAGCAGTCCAAGCGGGGGAATCACCGGGGAGCTGTTTTTT
>.|TRBJ1-1|TRBV7-9|few|14
CASRTGTKNTEAFF
TGTGCCAGCCGGACCGGGACAAAGAACACTGAAGCTTTCTTT
>.|TRBJ2-7|TRBV7-5|.|18
CARSYLTLSGCPLYEQYF
TGTGCCAGAAGCTACCTTACATTATCGGGGTGCCCCCTCTACGAGCAGTACTTC
>.|TRBJ1-3|TRBV5-6|few|18
CASSGNRDWSLSGNTIYF
TGTGCCAGCAGCGGCAACCGGGACTGGTCTCTCTCTGGAAACACCATATATTTT
>.|TRBJ2-7|TRBV2|few|11
CASSLQYEQYF
TGTGCCAGCAGCCTTCAGTACGAGCAGTACTTC
>TRBD2|TRBJ2-3|TRBV5-4|few|16
CASSFGLAGARDTQYF
TGTGCCAGCAGCTTCGGGCTAGCGGGGGCAAGGGATACGCAGTATTTT
>.|TRBJ1-2|TRBV6-1|.|15
CASSPSLLGTRGYTF
TGTGCCAGCAGTCCCAGTCTTTTGGGCACTCGGGGCTACACCTTC
>TRBD2|TRBJ2-1|TRBV9|.|15
CASSVGSGGGSEQFF
TGTGCCAGCAGCGTAGGTAGCGGGGGCGGGAGTGAGCAGTTCTTC